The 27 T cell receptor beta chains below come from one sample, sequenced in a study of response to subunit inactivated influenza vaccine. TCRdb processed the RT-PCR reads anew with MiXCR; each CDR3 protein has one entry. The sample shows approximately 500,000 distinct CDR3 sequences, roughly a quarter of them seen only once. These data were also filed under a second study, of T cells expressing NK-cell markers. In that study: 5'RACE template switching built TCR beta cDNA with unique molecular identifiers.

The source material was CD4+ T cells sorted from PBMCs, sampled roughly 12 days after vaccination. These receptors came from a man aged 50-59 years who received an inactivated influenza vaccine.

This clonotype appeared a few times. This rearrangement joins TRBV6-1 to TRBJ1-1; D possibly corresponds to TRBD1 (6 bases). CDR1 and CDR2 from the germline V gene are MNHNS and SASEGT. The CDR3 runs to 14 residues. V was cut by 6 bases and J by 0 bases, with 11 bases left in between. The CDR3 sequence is CASRNREMNTEAFF. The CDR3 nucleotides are TGTGCCAGCAGGAACAGGGAGATGAACACTGAAGCTTTCTTT.

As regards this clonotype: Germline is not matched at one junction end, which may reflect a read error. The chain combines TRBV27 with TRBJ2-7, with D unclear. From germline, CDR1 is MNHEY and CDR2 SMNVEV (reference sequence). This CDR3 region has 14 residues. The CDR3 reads CASSLSNGPGERYF. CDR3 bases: TGTGCCAGCAGTTTATCGAATGGGCCGGGCGAGCGGTACTTC.

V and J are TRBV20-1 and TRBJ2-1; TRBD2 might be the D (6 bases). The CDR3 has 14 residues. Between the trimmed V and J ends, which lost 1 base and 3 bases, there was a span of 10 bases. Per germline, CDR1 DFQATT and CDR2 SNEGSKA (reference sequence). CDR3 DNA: TGCAGTGCTAGAGCGGCGGGACGCTACAATGAGCAGTTCTTC. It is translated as CSARAAGRYNEQFF.

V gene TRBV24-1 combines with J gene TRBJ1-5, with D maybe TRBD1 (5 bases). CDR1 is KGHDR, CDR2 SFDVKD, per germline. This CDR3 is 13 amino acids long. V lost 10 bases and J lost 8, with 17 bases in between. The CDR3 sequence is CATTGGGGEPQHF. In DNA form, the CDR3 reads TGTGCCACTACGGGCGGCGGGGGAGAGCCCCAGCATTTT.

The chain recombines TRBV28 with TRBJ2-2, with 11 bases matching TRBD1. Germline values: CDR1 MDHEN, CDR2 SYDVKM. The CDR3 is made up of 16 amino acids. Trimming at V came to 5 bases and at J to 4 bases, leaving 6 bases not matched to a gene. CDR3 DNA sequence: TGTGCCAGCAGTAAGGGACAGGGGGTTCGCACCGGGGAGCTGTTTTTT. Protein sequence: CASSKGQGVRTGELFF.

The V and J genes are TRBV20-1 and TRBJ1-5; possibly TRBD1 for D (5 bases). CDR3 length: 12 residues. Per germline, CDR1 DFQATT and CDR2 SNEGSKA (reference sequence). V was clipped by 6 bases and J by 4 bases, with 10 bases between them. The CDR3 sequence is CSAWGGNQPQHF. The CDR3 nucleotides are TGCAGTGCCTGGGGGGGGAATCAGCCCCAGCATTTT.

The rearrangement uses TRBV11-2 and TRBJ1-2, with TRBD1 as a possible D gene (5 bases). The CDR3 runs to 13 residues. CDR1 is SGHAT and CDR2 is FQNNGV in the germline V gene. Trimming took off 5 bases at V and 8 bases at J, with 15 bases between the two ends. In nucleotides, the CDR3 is TGTGCCAGCAGCCTAAGTGGGGGGGAAGGCTACACCTTC. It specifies CASSLSGGEGYTF.

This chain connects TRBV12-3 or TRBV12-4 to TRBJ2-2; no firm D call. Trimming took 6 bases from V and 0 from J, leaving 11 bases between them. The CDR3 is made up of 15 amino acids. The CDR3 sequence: CASRPVNANTGELFF. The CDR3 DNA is TGTGCCAGCAGACCAGTTAACGCGAACACCGGGGAGCTGTTTTTT.

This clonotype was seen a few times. Here the CDR3 reads CASREDTSGGKTQYF. CDR3 sequence (DNA): TGTGCCAGTAGGGAAGATACTAGCGGGGGGAAGACCCAGTACTTC. The chain joins TRBV19 to TRBJ2-5, with TRBD2 identical over 12 bases. The V and J ends lost 6 bases and 6 bases, in that order; junction bases with no gene match: 8. Germline CDR1 and CDR2: LNHDA and SQIVND (reference sequence). The length of the CDR3 is 15 residues.

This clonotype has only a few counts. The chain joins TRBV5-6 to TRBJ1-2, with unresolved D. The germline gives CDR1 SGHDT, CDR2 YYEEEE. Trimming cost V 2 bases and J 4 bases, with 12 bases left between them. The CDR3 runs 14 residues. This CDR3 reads CASSFSGRAYGYTF. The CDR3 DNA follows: TGTGCCAGCAGCTTTTCCGGGCGCGCCTATGGCTACACCTTC.

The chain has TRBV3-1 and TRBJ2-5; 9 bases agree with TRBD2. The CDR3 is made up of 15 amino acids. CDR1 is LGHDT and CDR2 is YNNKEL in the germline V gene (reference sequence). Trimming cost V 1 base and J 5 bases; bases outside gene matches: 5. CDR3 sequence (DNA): TGTGCCAGCAGCCAAGTAGCGGGGGTCTGGGAGACCCAGTACTTC. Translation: CASSQVAGVWETQYF.

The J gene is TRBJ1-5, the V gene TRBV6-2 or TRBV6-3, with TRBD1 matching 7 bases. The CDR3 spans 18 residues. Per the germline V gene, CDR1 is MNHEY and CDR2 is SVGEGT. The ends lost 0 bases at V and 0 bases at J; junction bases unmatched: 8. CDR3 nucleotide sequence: TGTGCCAGCAGTTACTCGGGGACAGCCGCAGGTAGCAATCAGCCCCAGCATTTT. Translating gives CASSYSGTAAGSNQPQHF.

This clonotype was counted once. DNA of the CDR3: TGCAGTGCTAGGACCGGGACTACTCGGTATGGAAGGCAGTTCTTC. The encoded protein is CSARTGTTRYGRQFF. J is TRBJ2-1 and V is TRBV20-1; TRBD2 matches 7 bases. Germline loops: CDR1 DFQATT, CDR2 SNEGSKA (reference sequence). This CDR3 has 15 residues. After removal of 3 bases from V and 12 bases from J, the junction contained 17 bases not matched to a gene.

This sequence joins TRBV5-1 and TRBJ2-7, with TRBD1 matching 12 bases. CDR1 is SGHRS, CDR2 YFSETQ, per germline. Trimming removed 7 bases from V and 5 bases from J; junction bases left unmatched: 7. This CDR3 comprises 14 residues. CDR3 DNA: TGCGCCAGCGGAACCGGGACAGGGGGCCACGAGCAGTACTTC. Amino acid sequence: CASGTGTGGHEQYF. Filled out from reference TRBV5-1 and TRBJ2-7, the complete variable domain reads KAGVTQTPRYLIKTRGQQVTLSCSPISGHRSVSWYQQTPGQGLQFLFEYFSETQRNKGNFPGRFSGRQFSNSRSEMNVSTLELGDSALYLCASGTGTGGHEQYFGPGTRLTVT.

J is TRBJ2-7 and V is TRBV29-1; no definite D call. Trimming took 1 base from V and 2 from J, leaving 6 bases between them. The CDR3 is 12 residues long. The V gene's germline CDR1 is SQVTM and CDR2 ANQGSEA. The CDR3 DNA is TGCAGCGTTGAAGCGGAAACCTACGAGCAGTACTTC. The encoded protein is CSVEAETYEQYF.

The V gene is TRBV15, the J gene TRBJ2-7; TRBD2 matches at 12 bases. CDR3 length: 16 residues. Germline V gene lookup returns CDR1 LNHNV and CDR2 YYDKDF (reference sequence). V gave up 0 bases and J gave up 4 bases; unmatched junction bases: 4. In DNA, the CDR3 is TGTGCCACCAGCAGAGAGGCTGGACTAGCGGGATACGAGCAGTACTTC. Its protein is CATSREAGLAGYEQYF.

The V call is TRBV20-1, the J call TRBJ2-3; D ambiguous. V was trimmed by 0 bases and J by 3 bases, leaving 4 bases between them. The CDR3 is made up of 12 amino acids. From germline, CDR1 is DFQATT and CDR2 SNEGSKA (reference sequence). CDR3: CSARDWTDTQYF. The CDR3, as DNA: TGCAGTGCTAGAGATTGGACAGATACGCAGTATTTT.

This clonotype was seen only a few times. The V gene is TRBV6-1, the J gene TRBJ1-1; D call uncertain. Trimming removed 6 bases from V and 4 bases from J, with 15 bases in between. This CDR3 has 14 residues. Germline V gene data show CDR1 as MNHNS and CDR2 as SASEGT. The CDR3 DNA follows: TGTGCCAGCAGGAACACGACTAGGCGCACTGAAGCTTTCTTT. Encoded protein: CASRNTTRRTEAFF.

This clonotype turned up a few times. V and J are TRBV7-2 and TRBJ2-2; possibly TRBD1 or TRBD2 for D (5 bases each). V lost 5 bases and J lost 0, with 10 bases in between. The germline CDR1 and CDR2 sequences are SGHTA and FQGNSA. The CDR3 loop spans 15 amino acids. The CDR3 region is CASSQLGANTGELFF. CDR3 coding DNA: TGTGCCAGCAGCCAACTGGGGGCGAACACCGGGGAGCTGTTTTTT.

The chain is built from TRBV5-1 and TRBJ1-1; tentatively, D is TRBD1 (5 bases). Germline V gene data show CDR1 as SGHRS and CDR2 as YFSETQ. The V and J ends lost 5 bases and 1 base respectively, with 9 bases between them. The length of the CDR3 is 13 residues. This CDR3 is CASRHGQNTEAFF. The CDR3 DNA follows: TGCGCCAGCAGACACGGACAGAACACTGAAGCTTTCTTT.

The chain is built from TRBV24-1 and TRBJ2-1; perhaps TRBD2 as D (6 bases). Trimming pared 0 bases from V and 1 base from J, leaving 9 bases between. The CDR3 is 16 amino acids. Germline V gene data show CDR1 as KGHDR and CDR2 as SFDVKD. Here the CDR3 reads CATSDLVSGSYNEQFF. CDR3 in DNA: TGTGCCACCAGTGATTTGGTAAGCGGGTCCTACAATGAGCAGTTCTTC.

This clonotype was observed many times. The DNA for the CDR3 is TGCAGTGCTAGACGAAAGTTGAACACTGAAGCTTTCTTT. This encodes CSARRKLNTEAFF. This chain connects TRBV20-1 to TRBJ1-1; D call uncertain. Per germline, CDR1 DFQATT and CDR2 SNEGSKA (reference sequence). The CDR3 extends over 13 amino acids. V shed 2 bases and J shed 0 bases, with 7 bases lying between them.

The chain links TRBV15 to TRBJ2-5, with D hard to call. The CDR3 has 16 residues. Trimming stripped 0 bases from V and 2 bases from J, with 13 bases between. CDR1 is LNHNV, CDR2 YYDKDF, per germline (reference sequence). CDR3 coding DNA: TGTGCCACCAGCAGAGATCCTAGGGCGAGACAAGAGACCCAGTACTTC. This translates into CATSRDPRARQETQYF.

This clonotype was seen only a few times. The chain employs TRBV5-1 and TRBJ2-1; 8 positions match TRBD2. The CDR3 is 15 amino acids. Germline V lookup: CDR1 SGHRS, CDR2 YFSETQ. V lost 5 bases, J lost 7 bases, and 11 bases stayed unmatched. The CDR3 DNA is TGCGCCAGCAGACGAGTTAGCGGGAATCTGAATGAGCAGTTCTTC. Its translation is CASRRVSGNLNEQFF.

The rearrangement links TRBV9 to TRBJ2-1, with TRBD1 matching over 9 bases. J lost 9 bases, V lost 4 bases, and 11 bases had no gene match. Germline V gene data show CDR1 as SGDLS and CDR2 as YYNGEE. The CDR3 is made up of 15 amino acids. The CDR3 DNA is TGTGCCAGCAGCCAACAGGGGGCCACTCTATTTGAGCAGTTCTTC. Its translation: CASSQQGATLFEQFF.

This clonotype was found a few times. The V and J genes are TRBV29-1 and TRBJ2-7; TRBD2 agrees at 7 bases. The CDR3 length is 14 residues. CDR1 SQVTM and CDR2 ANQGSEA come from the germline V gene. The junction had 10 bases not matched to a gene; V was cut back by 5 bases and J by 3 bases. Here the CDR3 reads CSVSPGWEGYEQYF. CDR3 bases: TGCAGCGTTTCCCCCGGCTGGGAGGGCTACGAGCAGTACTTC.

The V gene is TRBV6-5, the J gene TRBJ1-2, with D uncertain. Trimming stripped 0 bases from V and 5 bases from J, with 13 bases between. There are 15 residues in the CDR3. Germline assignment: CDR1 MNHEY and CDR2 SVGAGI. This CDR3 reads CASSYSTSPPYGYTF. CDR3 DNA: TGTGCCAGCAGTTACTCAACCAGTCCGCCGTATGGCTACACCTTC.